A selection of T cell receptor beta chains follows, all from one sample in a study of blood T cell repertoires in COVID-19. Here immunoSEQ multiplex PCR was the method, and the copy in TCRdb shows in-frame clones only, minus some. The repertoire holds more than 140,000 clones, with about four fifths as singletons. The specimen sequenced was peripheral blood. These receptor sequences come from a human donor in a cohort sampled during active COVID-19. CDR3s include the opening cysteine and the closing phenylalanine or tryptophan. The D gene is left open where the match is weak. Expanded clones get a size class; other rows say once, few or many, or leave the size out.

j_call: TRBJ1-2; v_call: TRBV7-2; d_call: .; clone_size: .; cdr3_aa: CASSFNRNYGYTF; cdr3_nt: TGTGCCAGCAGCTTTAACAGAAACTATGGCTACACCTTC
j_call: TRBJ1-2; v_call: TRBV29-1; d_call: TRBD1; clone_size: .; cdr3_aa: CSTGDRGTYGYTF; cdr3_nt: TGCAGCACAGGGGACAGGGGGACCTATGGCTACACCTTC
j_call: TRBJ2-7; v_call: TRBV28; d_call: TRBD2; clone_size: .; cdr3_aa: CASRGTTHRDEQYF; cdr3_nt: TGTGCCAGCAGGGGGACTACCCACCGGGACGAGCAGTACTTC
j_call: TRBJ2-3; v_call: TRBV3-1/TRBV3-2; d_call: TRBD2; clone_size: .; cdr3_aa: CASSQGRGASTDTQYF; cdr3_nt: TGTGCCAGCAGCCAAGGGCGGGGGGCTAGCACAGATACGCAGTATTTT
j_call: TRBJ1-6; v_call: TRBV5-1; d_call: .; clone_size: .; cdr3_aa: CASSWTEPYNSPLHF; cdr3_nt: TGCGCCAGCAGCTGGACAGAACCCTATAATTCACCCCTCCACTTT
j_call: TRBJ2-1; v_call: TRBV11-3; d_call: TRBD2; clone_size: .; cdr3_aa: CASSLGTSGAYNEQFF; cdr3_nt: TGTGCCAGCAGCTTAGGGACTAGCGGCGCTTACAATGAGCAGTTCTTC
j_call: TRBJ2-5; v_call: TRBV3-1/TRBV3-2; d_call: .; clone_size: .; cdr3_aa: CASSPSRLVGETQYF; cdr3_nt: TGTGCCAGCAGCCCCAGCAGACTAGTCGGCGAGACCCAGTACTTC
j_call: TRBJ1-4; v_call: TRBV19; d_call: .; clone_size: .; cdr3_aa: CASSKSSDHEKLFF; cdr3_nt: TGTGCCAGTAGTAAGTCCAGCGATCATGAAAAACTGTTTTTT
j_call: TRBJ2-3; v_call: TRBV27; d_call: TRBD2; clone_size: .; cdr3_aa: CASSLMRLAGVTDTQYF; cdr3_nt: TGTGCCAGCAGTTTAATGCGGTTAGCGGGCGTCACAGATACGCAGTATTTT
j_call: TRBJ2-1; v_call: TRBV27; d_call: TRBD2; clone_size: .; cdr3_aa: CASSIAGTRPNEQFF; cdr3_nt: TGTGCCAGCAGTATCGCCGGGACTAGACCCAATGAGCAGTTCTTC
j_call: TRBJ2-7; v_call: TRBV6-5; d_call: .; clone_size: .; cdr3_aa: CASSYSGLIAQNEQYF; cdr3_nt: TGTGCCAGCAGTTACTCCGGGTTGATAGCTCAAAACGAGCAGTACTTC
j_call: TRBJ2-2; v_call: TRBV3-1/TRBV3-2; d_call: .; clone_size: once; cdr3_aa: CASTLLSSGAGELFF; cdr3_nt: TGTGCCAGCACCTTACTAAGTTCGGGAGCCGGGGAGCTGTTTTTT
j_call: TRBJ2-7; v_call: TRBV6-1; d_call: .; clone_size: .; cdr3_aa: CASSETGYEQYF; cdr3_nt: TGTGCCAGCAGTGAAACGGGCTACGAGCAGTACTTC
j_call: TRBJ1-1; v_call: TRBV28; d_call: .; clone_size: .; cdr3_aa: CASSSSRGLNTEAFF; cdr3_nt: TGTGCCAGCAGCTCTAGCCGAGGATTGAACACTGAAGCTTTCTTT
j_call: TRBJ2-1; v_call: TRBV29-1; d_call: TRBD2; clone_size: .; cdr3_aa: CSVETSGSSITMFNEQFF; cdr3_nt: TGCAGCGTTGAGACTAGCGGGAGTTCCATAACAATGTTCAATGAGCAGTTCTTC
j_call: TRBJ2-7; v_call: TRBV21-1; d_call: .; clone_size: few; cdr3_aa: CASSKWGDRVGEQYF; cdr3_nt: TGTGCCAGCAGTAAATGGGGGGACAGGGTCGGCGAGCAGTACTTC
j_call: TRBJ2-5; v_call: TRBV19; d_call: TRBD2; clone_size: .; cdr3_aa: CASSPEDLAGGSTQYF; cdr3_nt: TGTGCCAGTAGTCCCGAAGATCTAGCGGGAGGATCGACCCAGTACTTC
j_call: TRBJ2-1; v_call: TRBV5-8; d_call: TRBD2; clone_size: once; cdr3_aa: CASSPAGGVYNEQFF; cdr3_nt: TGTGCCAGCAGCCCAGCGGGAGGCGTTTACAATGAGCAGTTCTTC
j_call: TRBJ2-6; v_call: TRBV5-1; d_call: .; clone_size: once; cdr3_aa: CASSLGGGANVLTF; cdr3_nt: TGCGCCAGCAGCTTGGGCGGTGGGGCCAACGTCCTGACTTTC
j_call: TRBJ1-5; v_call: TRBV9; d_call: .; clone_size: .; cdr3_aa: CASSVGTENQPQHF; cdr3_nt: TGTGCCAGCAGCGTAGGGACAGAGAATCAGCCCCAGCATTTT
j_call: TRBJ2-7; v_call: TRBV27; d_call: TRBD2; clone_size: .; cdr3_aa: CASSLRVASGSYEQYF; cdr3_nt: TGTGCCAGCAGTTTAAGGGTAGCTAGCGGATCCTACGAGCAGTACTTC
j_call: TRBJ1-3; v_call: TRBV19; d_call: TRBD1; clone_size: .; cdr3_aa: CASTPLQGEGNTIYF; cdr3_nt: TGTGCCAGTACCCCACTCCAGGGGGAAGGAAACACCATATATTTT
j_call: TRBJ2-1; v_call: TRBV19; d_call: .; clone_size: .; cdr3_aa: CASSIGRAGTYNEQFF; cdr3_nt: TGTGCCAGTAGTATTGGTAGAGCGGGGACATACAATGAGCAGTTCTTC
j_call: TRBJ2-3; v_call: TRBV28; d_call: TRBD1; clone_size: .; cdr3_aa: CASSSPQGAGADTQYF; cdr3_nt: TGTGCCAGCAGTTCGCCACAGGGGGCTGGGGCAGATACGCAGTATTTT
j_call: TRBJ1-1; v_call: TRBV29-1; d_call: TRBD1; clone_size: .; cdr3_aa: CSALGTGTRLTEAFF; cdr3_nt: TGCAGCGCCCTAGGGACAGGGACACGACTGACTGAAGCTTTCTTT
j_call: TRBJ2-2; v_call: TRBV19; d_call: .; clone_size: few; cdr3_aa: CASSIWRTGELFF; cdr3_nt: TGTGCCAGTAGTATATGGAGGACCGGGGAGCTGTTTTTT
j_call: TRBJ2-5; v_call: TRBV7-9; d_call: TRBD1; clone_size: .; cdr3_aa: CASSSGQAGETQYF; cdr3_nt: TGTGCCAGCAGCTCCGGACAGGCCGGTGAGACCCAGTACTTC
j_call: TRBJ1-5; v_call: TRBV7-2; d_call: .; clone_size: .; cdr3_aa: CASSLGVSQPQHF; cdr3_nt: TGTGCCAGCAGCTTAGGTGTTAGCCAGCCCCAGCATTTT
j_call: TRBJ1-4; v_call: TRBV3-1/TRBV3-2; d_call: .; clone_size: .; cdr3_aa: CASSQAWGATNEKLFF; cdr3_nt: TGTGCCAGCAGCCAAGCTTGGGGGGCAACTAATGAAAAACTGTTTTTT
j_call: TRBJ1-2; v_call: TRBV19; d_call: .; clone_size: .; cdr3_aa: CASSIKGLYGYTF; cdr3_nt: TGTGCCAGTAGTATAAAAGGACTCTATGGCTACACCTTC
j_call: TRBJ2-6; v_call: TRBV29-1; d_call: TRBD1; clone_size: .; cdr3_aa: CSVGRARGSGANVLTF; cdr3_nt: TGCAGCGTTGGAAGGGCCAGGGGGTCTGGGGCCAACGTCCTGACTTTC
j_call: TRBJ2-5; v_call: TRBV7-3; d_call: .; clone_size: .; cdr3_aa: CASSLSHRAQETQYF; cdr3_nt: TGTGCCAGCAGCTTATCCCACAGGGCTCAAGAGACCCAGTACTTC
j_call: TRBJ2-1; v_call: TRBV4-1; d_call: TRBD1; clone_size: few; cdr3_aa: CASSQEGQGVDEQFF; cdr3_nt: TGCGCCAGCAGCCAAGAGGGACAGGGGGTCGATGAGCAGTTCTTC
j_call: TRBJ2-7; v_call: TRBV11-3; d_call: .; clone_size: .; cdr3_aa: CASSLEGIEQYF; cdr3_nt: TGTGCCAGCAGCTTAGAGGGCATCGAGCAGTACTTC
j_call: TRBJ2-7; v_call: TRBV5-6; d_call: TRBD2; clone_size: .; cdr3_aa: CASSPGPAGGVEQYF; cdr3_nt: TGTGCCAGCAGCCCCGGCCCTGCGGGAGGTGTCGAGCAGTACTTC
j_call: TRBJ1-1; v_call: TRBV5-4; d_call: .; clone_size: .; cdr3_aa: CASNPRGGNTEAFF; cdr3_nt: TGTGCCAGCAACCCACGGGGTGGGAACACTGAAGCTTTCTTT
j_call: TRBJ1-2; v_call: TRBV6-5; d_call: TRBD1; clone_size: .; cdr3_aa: CASSSEGARKGYTF; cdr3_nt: TGTGCCAGCAGTTCCGAGGGGGCAAGAAAGGGCTACACCTTC